A single TCR beta chain is shown here with its context. This specimen belongs to a study of Ad26.COV2.S vaccination and SARS-CoV-2 variants. TCRdb's table, derived via immunoSEQ multiplex PCR, lists solely in-frame clones and lacks some. The table records around 240,000 clones, roughly 90% of them present only once. Stated treatment: roughly 19 received Ad26.COV2.S at low or high dose, single or two shots; 5 received placebo; per-sample allocation not given. Sampling was done on day 63 after the first vaccine or placebo injection. This CDR3 comprises 12 residues. Germline values: CDR1 SEHNR, CDR2 FQNEAQ (reference sequence). The ends lost 5 bases at V and 4 bases at J; junction bases unmatched: 2.

Specimen: peripheral blood, collected in a trial of Ad26.COV2.S vaccine versus placebo. The receptor was isolated from a person between 18 and 65 years old who received the Ad26.COV2.S COVID-19 vaccine or a placebo. The V and J genes are TRBV7-9 and TRBJ2-7; 7 bases match TRBD1. In DNA, the CDR3 is TGTGCCAGCAGCCCGACAGGGTACGAGCAGTACTTC. Its protein product is CASSPTGYEQYF.